This TCR beta chain was sequenced for a study of early T cells in non-severe SARS-CoV-2 infection. This CDR3 is 14 amino acids long. The germline gives CDR1 MNHEY, CDR2 SMNVEV (reference sequence). Trimming removed 1 base from V and 7 bases from J, with 11 bases in between. One entry per CDR3 protein, called by TCRdb with MiXCR from the 5' RACE reads. The table includes tens of thousands of distinct CDR3 sequences, 20% detected once. This clonotype has only one observation. This material consisted of whole blood, taken at baseline. This TCR came from an adult who was a healthcare worker with PCR-confirmed SARS-CoV-2 infection or an uninfected control (not recorded which). The chain uses TRBV27 and TRBJ2-1; possibly TRBD1 for D (6 bases). CDR3 bases: TGTGCCAGCAGTTTATGGCCCACAGGGAATGAGCAGTTCTTC. Translation: CASSLWPTGNEQFF.